These 27 T cell receptor beta chains were all obtained from the same sample, sequenced in a study of T cell clonality in common variable immunodeficiency (dated by TCRdb to 2013 to 2016). Paper-wide results and their limitations: CVID TCRbeta sequences were reported to have fewer deletions and N-nucleotide insertions and to lack highly modified clones with 13 or more V deletions.

Antigens for these TCRs are unknown. The library was obtained by the immunoSEQ multiplex PCR assay. Held by TCRdb, this immuneACCESS table contains in-frame sequences only and omits some clones. Under half of the omission traces to an unresolved V gene where checked; the cause of the rest is unknown. The sample counts around 42,000 clones, each observed more than once. The leading ten clones occupy around 5.8% of the sample. Sequencing input: peripheral blood mononuclear cells. The receptors shown here come from a human donor with common variable immunodeficiency.

This clone was observed a few times. From the germline J gene comes the end of the CDR3, since the read stops 3 residues before it. The chain couples TRBV30 to TRBJ1-5; D not certain. CDR3 length: 15 amino acids. The V and J ends lost 2 bases and 2 bases respectively, with 13 bases between them. Germline loops: CDR1 GTSNPN, CDR2 SVGIG (reference sequence). CDR3 DNA, as far as it was read: TGTGCCTGGAGTCGCGGTGGAGGAGGCAATCAGCCC. It translates to CAWSRGGGGNQP. From start to end, the CDR3 is CAWSRGGGGNQPQHF.

In this sample, this clone turned up many times. The CDR3 end is not reached by the read, which stops 3 residues before it; the germline J gene fills it in. The chain couples TRBV19 to TRBJ2-7; D perhaps matches TRBD1 (6 bases). The CDR3 is 14 residues long. The germline gives CDR1 LNHDA, CDR2 SQIVND (reference sequence). Trimming left V 7 bases short and J 0 bases short, with 13 bases between. The sequenced CDR3 bases are TGTGCCAGTACCTACCGGACAGACTCCTACGAG. The encoded protein is CASTYRTDSYE. The full CDR3 reads CASTYRTDSYEQYF.

As regards this clone: Read coverage stops 3 residues before the CDR3 terminus; the germline J gene supplies the remainder. The V gene is TRBV5-1, the J gene TRBJ2-5; tentatively, D is TRBD2 (5 bases). The CDR3 is made up of 16 amino acids. V lost 2 bases, J lost 1 base, and 15 bases lay in between. CDR1 is SGHRS, CDR2 YFSETQ, per germline. The CDR3 is CASSFSGSLSQETQYF. CDR3 DNA (partial): TGCGCCAGCAGCTTTTCGGGGTCCTTGTCCCAAGAGACC.

This clone has just a few counts. The read ends 3 residues before the CDR3 terminus; that terminus is restored from the germline J gene. The chain has TRBV5-6 and TRBJ2-5; D gene ambiguous. Germline V gives CDR1 SGHDT, CDR2 YYEEEE. The CDR3 runs 13 residues. V was shortened by 2 bases and J by 5 bases, with 10 bases between the two germline ends. The CDR3 sequence: CASSFGQLETQYF. The sequenced part of the CDR3 DNA is TGTGCCAGCAGCTTTGGGCAGCTGGAGACC.

The table lists this clone with many counts. CDR3 loop: CASSLRGVHSNQPQHF. CDR3 DNA (partial): TGTGCCAGCAGCTTAAGGGGGGTTCATAGCAATCAGCCC. The V and J genes are TRBV7-3 and TRBJ1-5, with TRBD1 as a possible D gene (5 bases). Read coverage stops 3 residues before the CDR3 terminus; the germline J gene supplies the remainder. The CDR3 has 16 amino acids. Germline V gene sequence: CDR1 SGHTA, CDR2 FQGTGA. The germline V and J ends were trimmed by 1 base and 0 bases, with 10 bases remaining between them.

On this clone: Read data end 3 residues before the CDR3 end; the end is taken from the germline J gene. The chain links TRBV7-2 to TRBJ2-3, with unresolved D. Trimming stripped 5 bases from V and 6 bases from J, with 15 bases between. CDR3 length equals 14 residues. Germline values: CDR1 SGHTA, CDR2 FQGNSA. This CDR3 is CASSLGSRMDTQYF. The CDR3 bases that were read are TGTGCCAGCAGCCTCGGGTCCCGGATGGATACG.

In its sample, this clone was seen a few times. The chain's CDR3 is CAWSLLSHEQYF. The sequenced CDR3 bases are TGTGCCTGGAGCCTATTGTCCCACGAG. The chain links TRBV30 to TRBJ2-7; D unclear. The CDR3 end lies 3 residues beyond the end of the read and is filled in from the germline J gene. The CDR3 contains 12 residues. Germline values: CDR1 GTSNPN, CDR2 SVGIG (reference sequence). The ends were cut back, 3 bases at V and 5 bases at J, with 11 bases in the middle. The variable domain in full, completed from reference TRBV30 and TRBJ2-7, reads SQTIHQWPATLVQPVGSPLSLECTVEGTSNPNLYWYRQAAGRGLQLLFYSVGIGQISSEVPQNLSASRPQDRQFILSSKKLLLSDSGFYLCAWSLLSHEQYFGPGTRLTVT.

This clone was counted only a few times. Read coverage stops 3 residues before the CDR3 terminus; the germline J gene supplies the remainder. The chain recombines TRBV5-1 with TRBJ1-6; no reliable D call. This CDR3 is 15 amino acids long. V lost 7 bases and J 0 bases, leaving 11 bases between the germline ends. Germline lookup yields CDR1 SGHRS and CDR2 YFSETQ. The CDR3 here is CASRSQNSYNSPLHF. CDR3 bases read: TGCGCCAGCCGATCTCAGAACTCCTATAATTCACCC.

Notes on this clone: The read finishes 3 residues shy of the CDR3 end, and the germline J gene is used to complete it. This chain links TRBV5-5 with TRBJ2-7, with TRBD1 identical over 9 bases. The trim removed 0 bases at V and 4 bases at J, leaving 2 bases unmatched. In germline, CDR1 is SGHKS, CDR2 YYEKEE (reference sequence). CDR3 size: 14 residues. Here the CDR3 reads CASSLVQGAYEQYF. CDR3 DNA (partial): TGTGCCAGCAGCTTGGTACAGGGGGCTTACGAG.

Ten or more counts support this clone. Coverage ceases 3 residues before the CDR3 finishes, and the germline J gene fills in the end. V is TRBV10-3 and J is TRBJ1-4; 10 bases are shared with TRBD1. The CDR3 runs 15 residues. Germline values: CDR1 ENHRY, CDR2 SYGVKD. V gave up 2 bases and J gave up 6 bases; unmatched junction bases: 3. The CDR3 is CAISEAGTGDEKLFF. The sequenced part of the CDR3 DNA is TGTGCCATCAGTGAGGCCGGGACAGGGGATGAAAAA.

In this sample, this clone turned up many times. The read halts 3 residues ahead of the CDR3 end, with the missing end drawn from the germline J gene. The rearrangement joins TRBV29-1 to TRBJ1-2; the match to TRBD1 covers 7 bases. The CDR3 is made up of 13 amino acids. The J segment lost 4 bases and the V segment lost 6 bases, leaving 8 bases of the junction unmatched. The germline CDR1 and CDR2 sequences are SQVTM and ANQGSEA. The DNA read from the CDR3 is TGCAGCGTCGTAGGGGGCGCGGGCTATGGC. Translating it yields CSVVGGAGYG. The complete CDR3 reads CSVVGGAGYGYTF.

This clone was observed many times. The read ends 3 residues before the CDR3 terminus; that terminus is restored from the germline J gene. This chain connects TRBV20-1 to TRBJ2-2, with 10 bases identical to TRBD1. Per the germline V gene, CDR1 is DFQATT and CDR2 is SNEGSKA (reference sequence). The junction had 7 bases not matched to a gene; V was cut back by 0 bases and J by 6 bases. This CDR3 region has 16 residues. CDR3 DNA, as far as it was read: TGCAGTGCTAGAGATAGGGGACAGGGGTGGGCCGGGGAG. It codes for CSARDRGQGWAGE. The full-length CDR3 reads as CSARDRGQGWAGELFF.

Of note for this clone: The CDR3 goes on 3 residues after the read ends, and that part is filled in from the germline J gene. The J gene is TRBJ2-7, the V gene TRBV7-3; 10 positions agree with TRBD1. V shed 5 bases and J 4 bases; nucleotides not matched to a gene: 5. The CDR3 is made up of 14 amino acids. The germline CDR1 and CDR2 sequences are SGHTA and FQGTGA. The DNA read from the CDR3 is TGTGCCAGCAGCCATGACAGGGGGCCTTACGAG. Its translation is CASSHDRGPYE. The whole CDR3 is CASSHDRGPYEQYF.

A remark on this clone: From the germline J gene comes the end of the CDR3, since the read stops 3 residues before it. This chain links TRBV30 with TRBJ2-1, with D possibly being TRBD2 (6 bases). The V end lost 0 bases, the J end lost 0 bases, and 12 bases lay between the germline ends. The CDR3 length is 16 residues. Germline CDR1 and CDR2: GTSNPN and SVGIG (reference sequence). CDR3 residues: CAWSVRGYSSYNEQFF. The CDR3 DNA, read in part, is TGTGCCTGGAGTGTACGGGGGTACAGCTCCTACAATGAG.

About this clone: The sequenced fragment ends 3 residues before the CDR3 boundary, so the rest is inferred from the germline J gene. V gene TRBV16 combines with J gene TRBJ2-7; a possible D gene is TRBD1 (6 bases). The V and J ends lost 4 bases and 1 base respectively, with 11 bases between them. The CDR3 is 14 amino acids. Germline CDR1 KGHSY, CDR2 FQNENV. The CDR3 reads CASSRGQNSYEQYF. CDR3 bases read: TGTGCCAGCAGCCGAGGACAGAATTCCTACGAG.

This clone was seen a few times. Read data end 3 residues before the CDR3 end; the end is taken from the germline J gene. The chain uses TRBV19 and TRBJ2-1; 9 bases map to TRBD2. The CDR3 runs to 15 residues. Germline V gene sequence: CDR1 LNHDA, CDR2 SQIVND (reference sequence). V lost 5 bases, J lost 4 bases, and 6 bases stayed unmatched. The CDR3 spells CASSPQAGGYNEQFF. The sequenced part of the CDR3 DNA is TGTGCCAGTAGTCCCCAAGCGGGAGGTTACAATGAG.

This clone occurred a few times. At one end the junction does not follow the germline gene, possibly because of a read error. The CDR3 end falls 3 residues outside the read, so it is completed with the germline J gene. The chain has TRBV10-3 and TRBJ2-7; D is possibly TRBD1 (6 bases). The length of the CDR3 is 14 residues. The germline CDR1 and CDR2 sequences are ENHRY and SYGVKD. The CDR3 sequence is CALRPGASSYEQYF. The sequenced CDR3 bases are TGTGCCCTCAGGCCAGGGGCAAGCTCCTACGAG.

A few counts support this clone. The CDR3 is cut off 3 residues early in the read; its end comes from the germline J gene. The V call is TRBV18, the J call TRBJ2-7; weak D call: TRBD2 (5 bases). The germline V gene encodes CDR1 KGHSH and CDR2 LQKENI. The CDR3 runs 13 residues. Trimming pared 4 bases from V and 6 bases from J, leaving 13 bases between. The CDR3 DNA, read in part, is TGTGCCAGCTCACAAAGACTACCCGGCGAG. Its protein is CASSQRLPGE. The CDR3 reads in full as CASSQRLPGEQYF.

This clone was seen only a few times. Read data end 3 residues before the CDR3 end; the end is taken from the germline J gene. The chain couples TRBV6-1 to TRBJ2-2, with no clear D. The V gene lost 3 bases and the J gene lost 6 bases, with 11 bases spanning the gap. CDR1 MNHNS and CDR2 SASEGT come from the germline V gene. This CDR3 has 14 amino acids. The sequenced CDR3 bases are TGTGCCAGCAGTGATAGGGTGCTGTCCGGGGAG. Translated: CASSDRVLSGE. The full CDR3 is CASSDRVLSGELFF.

With regard to this clone: The read finishes 3 residues shy of the CDR3 end, and the germline J gene is used to complete it. V gene TRBV29-1 combines with J gene TRBJ2-3; D unresolved. The CDR3 contains 12 residues. V was clipped by 5 bases and J by 3 bases, with 9 bases between them. Germline assignment: CDR1 SQVTM and CDR2 ANQGSEA. This chain's CDR3 is CSVLDWTDTQYF. CDR3 DNA (partial): TGCAGCGTTTTAGACTGGACAGATACG.

Note on this clone: The read ends 3 residues early relative to the CDR3; the germline J gene fills the gap. This sequence joins TRBV6-2 or TRBV6-3 and TRBJ2-1, with 8 bases aligning to TRBD1. Germline CDR1 reads MNHEY; CDR2 reads SVGEGT. The CDR3 contains 15 residues. J was trimmed by 9 bases and V by 6 bases; bases with no gene match: 13. CDR3 sequence: CASSSGQGTRIEQFF. The DNA read from the CDR3 is TGTGCCAGCAGCAGCGGACAGGGTACAAGGATTGAG.

In its sample, this clone was seen many times. Coverage ceases 3 residues before the CDR3 finishes, and the germline J gene fills in the end. This sequence joins TRBV5-6 and TRBJ1-2, with D possibly being TRBD1 (5 bases). Germline-derived CDR1 and CDR2 are SGHDT and YYEEEE. Between the trimmed V and J ends, which lost 5 bases and 2 bases, there was a span of 13 bases. CDR3 length: 14 residues. The CDR3 sequence is CASRERGGNYGYTF. The part of the CDR3 DNA that was read is TGTGCCAGCAGGGAGAGGGGAGGGAACTATGGC.

This clone was observed many times. The read halts 3 residues ahead of the CDR3 end, with the missing end drawn from the germline J gene. This chain links TRBV2 with TRBJ2-3; unclear D gene. Germline loops: CDR1 SNHLY, CDR2 FYNNEI. Trimming cost V 6 bases and J 8 bases, with 9 bases left between them. This CDR3 contains 11 residues. Partial CDR3 DNA: TGTGCCAGCAGGACATCCGGTACG. Amino acids: CASRTSGT. The entire CDR3 reads CASRTSGTQYF.

This clone was seen at least ten times. The read terminates 3 residues before the CDR3 end, so the remaining end is supplied by the germline J gene. The V call is TRBV18, the J call TRBJ2-1; 15 bases map to TRBD2. V lost 2 bases and J lost 4; bases outside the gene matches: 3. Per the germline V gene, CDR1 is KGHSH and CDR2 is LQKENI. This CDR3 spans 17 amino acids. This CDR3 is CASSPSGLAGGYNEQFF. Partial CDR3 DNA: TGTGCCAGCTCACCATCGGGACTAGCGGGGGGATACAATGAG.

In its sample, this clone was seen many times. Read data end 3 residues before the CDR3 end; the end is taken from the germline J gene. The chain recombines TRBV7-8 with TRBJ2-7; TRBD1 might be the D (5 bases). The V end was cut by 4 bases, the J end by 3 bases, with 13 bases between. CDR1 SGHVS and CDR2 FQNEAQ come from the germline V gene. The CDR3 covers 14 residues. The part of the CDR3 DNA that was read is TGTGCCAGCAGCTACAGGACGGATTTCTACGAG. Translating gives CASSYRTDFYE. The entire CDR3 reads CASSYRTDFYEQYF.

This clone occurred a few times. The read comes to an end 3 residues before the CDR3 does, leaving the germline J gene to fill in the end. The chain is built from TRBV18 and TRBJ2-3; 7 bases map to TRBD1. The CDR3 length is 16 residues. With V trimmed by 0 bases and J by 0 bases, 3 bases remained unmatched. Germline V gives CDR1 KGHSH, CDR2 LQKENI. The chain's CDR3 is CASSPPGTVSTDTQYF. The CDR3 bases that were read are TGTGCCAGCTCACCACCGGGGACAGTCAGCACAGATACG.

This clone was observed a handful of times. The read is 3 residues too short to cover the CDR3 end, so that end is filled in from the germline J gene. This chain links TRBV19 with TRBJ2-2, with D uncertain. This CDR3 contains 15 residues. CDR1 and CDR2 (germline): LNHDA, SQIVND (reference sequence). V was pared by 5 bases and J by 1 base, with 11 bases between. The DNA read from the CDR3 is TGTGCCAGTAGTGTCAGTCGCCGGAACACCGGGGAG. This encodes CASSVSRRNTGE. The CDR3 reads in full as CASSVSRRNTGELFF.